The T cell receptor beta chain described here comes from a study of cytomegalovirus exposure and HLA in healthy donors. The PCR used 60 Vbeta and 13 Jbeta primers. Some clones are missing from TCRdb's copy, which holds only in-frame ones; the method was immunoSEQ multiplex PCR. The table shows some 150,000 clones, with 70% to 80% occurring only once. The CDR3 length is 18 residues. The germline V and J ends were trimmed by 0 bases and 0 bases, with 12 bases remaining between them. Germline V gene data show CDR1 as SGHDN and CDR2 as FVKESK. Material for sequencing was PBMCs. The V and J genes are TRBV14 and TRBJ2-6; D unresolved. The sequence was obtained from a man younger than 35 in good health and CMV-seropositive. The CDR3 protein is CASSQDSHPTSGANVLTF. The CDR3 DNA sequence: TGTGCCAGCAGCCAAGATTCCCACCCTACCTCTGGGGCCAACGTCCTGACTTTC.